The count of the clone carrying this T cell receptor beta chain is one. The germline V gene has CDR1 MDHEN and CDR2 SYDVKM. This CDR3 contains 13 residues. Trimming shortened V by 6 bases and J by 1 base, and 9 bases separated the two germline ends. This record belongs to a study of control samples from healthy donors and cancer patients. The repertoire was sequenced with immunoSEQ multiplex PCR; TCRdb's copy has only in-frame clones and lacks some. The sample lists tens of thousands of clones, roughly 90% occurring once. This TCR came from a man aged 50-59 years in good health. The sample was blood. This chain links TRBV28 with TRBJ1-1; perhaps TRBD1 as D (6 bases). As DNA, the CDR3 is TGTGCCAGCAGCCGACAGGAGAACACTGAAGCTTTCTTT. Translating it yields CASSRQENTEAFF.